This is a list of T cell receptor beta chains from one sample in a study of cytomegalovirus exposure and HLA in healthy donors. Profiled with immunoSEQ multiplex PCR; TCRdb holds only in-frame clones, not every one. The sample has more than 95,000 clones; 85% to 90% are singletons. Material: PBMCs. Receptors were obtained from a woman aged 18-30 years in good health and CMV-seronegative. The CDR3 runs from the conserved cysteine through the conserved F or W. Fields, in order: clone size, D gene, CDR3 length, J gene, V gene, CDR3 protein, CDR3 DNA. A D gene is named only where the DNA matches it firmly. Expanded clones get a size class; other rows say once, few or many, or leave the size out.

clone_size: few; d_call: TRBD1; cdr3_length: 14; j_call: TRBJ1-5; v_call: TRBV27; cdr3_aa: CASSPGTAIQPQHF; cdr3_nt: TGTGCCAGCAGTCCCGGGACAGCAATACAGCCCCAGCATTTT
clone_size: NA; d_call: TRBD2; cdr3_length: 19; j_call: TRBJ2-1; v_call: TRBV7-9; cdr3_aa: CASSSTGLAGGGLYNEQFF; cdr3_nt: TGTGCCAGCAGCTCTACGGGACTAGCGGGAGGGGGCCTCTACAATGAGCAGTTCTTC
clone_size: NA; d_call: NA; cdr3_length: 13; j_call: TRBJ1-2; v_call: TRBV5-1; cdr3_aa: CASSFSEIYGYTF; cdr3_nt: TGCGCCAGCAGCTTCAGTGAAATCTATGGCTACACCTTC
clone_size: NA; d_call: NA; cdr3_length: 14; j_call: TRBJ2-7; v_call: TRBV15; cdr3_aa: CATSRTGSSYEQYF; cdr3_nt: TGTGCCACCAGCCGTACAGGTAGCTCCTACGAGCAGTACTTC
clone_size: NA; d_call: NA; cdr3_length: 18; j_call: TRBJ1-2; v_call: TRBV18; cdr3_aa: CASSRPDTSDPRVYGYTF; cdr3_nt: TGTGCCAGCTCACGACCGGATACGTCCGATCCCCGGGTTTATGGCTACACCTTC
clone_size: NA; d_call: TRBD2; cdr3_length: 17; j_call: TRBJ2-3; v_call: TRBV27; cdr3_aa: CASSPARLAGHTDTQYF; cdr3_nt: TGTGCCAGCAGTCCCGCTCGACTAGCGGGGCACACAGATACGCAGTATTTT
clone_size: few; d_call: NA; cdr3_length: 13; j_call: TRBJ2-2; v_call: TRBV6-5; cdr3_aa: CASSHTGNGELFF; cdr3_nt: TGTGCCAGCAGTCATACAGGGAACGGGGAGCTGTTTTTT
clone_size: NA; d_call: NA; cdr3_length: 16; j_call: TRBJ2-2; v_call: TRBV5-6; cdr3_aa: CASSLRLGLHTGELFF; cdr3_nt: TGTGCCAGCAGCCTACGACTAGGCCTGCACACCGGGGAGCTGTTTTTT
clone_size: few; d_call: TRBD2; cdr3_length: 17; j_call: TRBJ2-2; v_call: TRBV5-4; cdr3_aa: CASNPNPLASSTGELFF; cdr3_nt: TGTGCCAGCAACCCCAACCCACTAGCGTCGAGCACCGGGGAGCTGTTTTTT
clone_size: NA; d_call: NA; cdr3_length: 17; j_call: TRBJ2-2; v_call: TRBV4-2; cdr3_aa: CASSQENSGTNTGELFF; cdr3_nt: TGTGCCAGCAGCCAAGAGAATAGCGGTACGAACACCGGGGAGCTGTTTTTT
clone_size: NA; d_call: NA; cdr3_length: 15; j_call: TRBJ2-5; v_call: TRBV5-6; cdr3_aa: CASSLRQLGGETQYF; cdr3_nt: TGTGCCAGCAGCTTGCGACAGTTGGGAGGAGAGACCCAGTACTTC
clone_size: NA; d_call: NA; cdr3_length: 16; j_call: TRBJ1-4; v_call: TRBV27; cdr3_aa: CASSARADFRFEKLFF; cdr3_nt: TGTGCCAGCAGTGCCAGGGCAGATTTCCGATTTGAAAAACTGTTTTTT
clone_size: NA; d_call: NA; cdr3_length: 14; j_call: TRBJ1-3; v_call: TRBV30; cdr3_aa: CAWSVRGGRNTIYF; cdr3_nt: TGTGCCTGGAGTGTACGGGGAGGGAGGAACACCATATATTTT
clone_size: NA; d_call: NA; cdr3_length: 13; j_call: TRBJ1-2; v_call: TRBV7-2; cdr3_aa: CASSPDRDYGYTF; cdr3_nt: TGTGCCAGCAGCCCCGACAGAGACTATGGCTACACCTTC
clone_size: NA; d_call: TRBD1; cdr3_length: 15; j_call: TRBJ1-2; v_call: TRBV18; cdr3_aa: CASSRDGTDNYGYTF; cdr3_nt: TGTGCCAGCTCACGGGACGGGACAGATAACTATGGCTACACCTTC
clone_size: once; d_call: TRBD1; cdr3_length: 13; j_call: TRBJ2-7; v_call: TRBV27; cdr3_aa: CASAPQGVYEQYF; cdr3_nt: TGTGCCAGTGCACCGCAGGGGGTTTACGAGCAGTACTTC
clone_size: NA; d_call: TRBD2; cdr3_length: 18; j_call: TRBJ2-2; v_call: TRBV11-2; cdr3_aa: CASSLVLAGMFNTGELFF; cdr3_nt: TGTGCCAGCAGCTTAGTCCTAGCGGGCATGTTTAACACCGGGGAGCTGTTTTTT
clone_size: NA; d_call: NA; cdr3_length: 19; j_call: TRBJ2-6; v_call: TRBV7-2; cdr3_aa: CASSRFAAQASSGANVLTF; cdr3_nt: TGTGCCAGCAGCCGCTTCGCCGCCCAAGCAAGCTCTGGGGCCAACGTCCTGACTTTC
clone_size: NA; d_call: NA; cdr3_length: 16; j_call: TRBJ2-1; v_call: TRBV14; cdr3_aa: CASSQNPGSSYNEQFF; cdr3_nt: TGTGCCAGCAGCCAAAATCCGGGAAGCTCCTACAATGAGCAGTTCTTC
clone_size: NA; d_call: NA; cdr3_length: 22; j_call: TRBJ2-3; v_call: TRBV1; cdr3_aa: CTSSQGSGLALAGVMCTDTQYF; cdr3_nt: TGCACCAGCAGCCAAGGGTCAGGATTAGCGCTAGCGGGAGTTATGTGCACAGATACGCAGTATTTT
clone_size: NA; d_call: TRBD1; cdr3_length: 15; j_call: TRBJ2-1; v_call: TRBV6-5; cdr3_aa: CASSHHRGLNNEQFF; cdr3_nt: TGTGCCAGCAGCCATCACAGGGGGCTCAACAATGAGCAGTTCTTC
clone_size: NA; d_call: NA; cdr3_length: 13; j_call: TRBJ2-7; v_call: TRBV9; cdr3_aa: CASSPPRYYEQYF; cdr3_nt: TGTGCCAGCAGCCCCCCCCGCTACTACGAGCAGTACTTC
clone_size: NA; d_call: TRBD1; cdr3_length: 13; j_call: TRBJ1-2; v_call: TRBV27; cdr3_aa: CASSLSGTGGYTF; cdr3_nt: TGTGCCAGCAGTTTATCCGGGACAGGTGGCTACACCTTC
clone_size: NA; d_call: NA; cdr3_length: 12; j_call: TRBJ2-3; v_call: TRBV14; cdr3_aa: CASSRYTDTQYF; cdr3_nt: TGTGCCAGCAGCCGATACACCGATACGCAGTATTTT
clone_size: NA; d_call: TRBD1; cdr3_length: 14; j_call: TRBJ2-7; v_call: TRBV7-2; cdr3_aa: CASSSETGGDEQYF; cdr3_nt: TGTGCCAGCAGCTCAGAGACAGGGGGGGACGAGCAGTACTTC
clone_size: NA; d_call: TRBD2; cdr3_length: 16; j_call: TRBJ2-2; v_call: TRBV4-2; cdr3_aa: CASSQDRGRDTGELFF; cdr3_nt: TGTGCCAGCAGCCAAGACCGGGGGAGGGACACCGGGGAGCTGTTTTTT
clone_size: NA; d_call: TRBD2; cdr3_length: 16; j_call: TRBJ2-5; v_call: TRBV5-1; cdr3_aa: CASSPHTGTSHETQYF; cdr3_nt: TGCGCCAGCAGCCCCCACACCGGGACTAGCCATGAGACCCAGTACTTC
clone_size: NA; d_call: NA; cdr3_length: 13; j_call: TRBJ2-1; v_call: TRBV28; cdr3_aa: CASSLGLANEQFF; cdr3_nt: TGTGCCAGCAGCCTGGGACTGGCCAATGAGCAGTTCTTC
clone_size: NA; d_call: TRBD1; cdr3_length: 14; j_call: TRBJ2-7; v_call: TRBV6-5; cdr3_aa: CASSPGTEIYEQYF; cdr3_nt: TGTGCCAGCAGTCCCGGGACAGAGATCTACGAGCAGTACTTC
clone_size: NA; d_call: TRBD1; cdr3_length: 15; j_call: TRBJ1-2; v_call: TRBV30; cdr3_aa: CAWVSPGQGAYGYTF; cdr3_nt: TGTGCCTGGGTTTCTCCGGGACAGGGGGCCTATGGCTACACCTTC
clone_size: once; d_call: NA; cdr3_length: 11; j_call: TRBJ2-2; v_call: TRBV6-1; cdr3_aa: CASRDSGELFF; cdr3_nt: TGTGCCAGCAGGGACTCCGGGGAGCTGTTTTTT
clone_size: once; d_call: NA; cdr3_length: 19; j_call: TRBJ2-1; v_call: TRBV4-1; cdr3_aa: CASSQVWQLAEAPSNEQFF; cdr3_nt: TGCGCCAGCAGCCAAGTTTGGCAGTTAGCGGAGGCCCCTTCCAATGAGCAGTTCTTC
clone_size: once; d_call: NA; cdr3_length: 15; j_call: TRBJ2-3; v_call: TRBV6-1; cdr3_aa: CASSTYPAEPDTQYF; cdr3_nt: TGTGCCAGCAGTACTTACCCGGCGGAACCAGATACGCAGTATTTT
clone_size: NA; d_call: NA; cdr3_length: 13; j_call: TRBJ1-1; v_call: TRBV27; cdr3_aa: CASRPTANTEAFF; cdr3_nt: TGTGCCAGCAGACCGACTGCGAACACTGAAGCTTTCTTT
clone_size: NA; d_call: TRBD2; cdr3_length: 15; j_call: TRBJ2-1; v_call: TRBV7-6; cdr3_aa: CASSPVSGRRNEQFF; cdr3_nt: TGTGCCAGCAGCCCTGTTAGCGGGAGGAGGAATGAGCAGTTCTTC
clone_size: NA; d_call: NA; cdr3_length: 12; j_call: TRBJ2-7; v_call: TRBV11-2; cdr3_aa: CASSLVAGEQYF; cdr3_nt: TGTGCCAGCAGCTTAGTGGCTGGCGAGCAGTACTTC
clone_size: NA; d_call: NA; cdr3_length: 12; j_call: TRBJ1-2; v_call: TRBV5-1; cdr3_aa: CASSLAGEGYTF; cdr3_nt: TGCGCCAGCAGCTTGGCTGGGGAGGGCTACACCTTC
clone_size: NA; d_call: TRBD1; cdr3_length: 15; j_call: TRBJ1-2; v_call: TRBV25-1; cdr3_aa: CASSATGVTYYGYTF; cdr3_nt: TGTGCCAGCAGTGCCACAGGGGTGACGTACTATGGCTACACCTTC
clone_size: once; d_call: NA; cdr3_length: 17; j_call: TRBJ2-1; v_call: TRBV10-3; cdr3_aa: CAISWRRGLSTYNEQFF; cdr3_nt: TGTGCCATCAGTTGGAGAAGGGGCCTTAGCACCTACAATGAGCAGTTCTTC
clone_size: NA; d_call: NA; cdr3_length: 17; j_call: TRBJ2-5; v_call: TRBV10-3; cdr3_aa: CAISEKGSRIGQETQYF; cdr3_nt: TGTGCCATCAGTGAGAAAGGTTCGAGGATTGGGCAAGAGACCCAGTACTTC
clone_size: NA; d_call: TRBD1; cdr3_length: 13; j_call: TRBJ1-1; v_call: TRBV6-5; cdr3_aa: CASRRTGNTEAFF; cdr3_nt: TGTGCCAGCAGAAGGACAGGGAACACTGAAGCTTTCTTT
clone_size: NA; d_call: TRBD2; cdr3_length: 14; j_call: TRBJ2-7; v_call: TRBV11-3; cdr3_aa: CASSLTSGSYEQYF; cdr3_nt: TGTGCCAGCAGCTTAACTAGCGGATCCTACGAGCAGTACTTC
clone_size: once; d_call: NA; cdr3_length: 13; j_call: TRBJ1-2; v_call: TRBV5-6; cdr3_aa: CASSLDRANGYTF; cdr3_nt: TGTGCCAGCAGCTTGGACAGGGCCAATGGCTACACCTTC
clone_size: NA; d_call: NA; cdr3_length: 16; j_call: TRBJ1-5; v_call: TRBV30; cdr3_aa: CAWSVPWQGSNQPQHF; cdr3_nt: TGTGCCTGGAGTGTACCCTGGCAGGGTAGCAATCAGCCCCAGCATTTT
clone_size: NA; d_call: TRBD1; cdr3_length: 15; j_call: TRBJ2-1; v_call: TRBV30; cdr3_aa: CAWWPTGTGSNEQFF; cdr3_nt: TGTGCCTGGTGGCCGACCGGGACAGGGAGTAATGAGCAGTTCTTC
clone_size: NA; d_call: TRBD1; cdr3_length: 16; j_call: TRBJ1-1; v_call: TRBV28; cdr3_aa: CASNSGDRGLNTEAFF; cdr3_nt: TGTGCCAGCAACTCAGGGGACAGGGGCTTGAACACTGAAGCTTTCTTT
clone_size: NA; d_call: NA; cdr3_length: 14; j_call: TRBJ2-5; v_call: TRBV7-9; cdr3_aa: CASSLRELQETQYF; cdr3_nt: TGTGCCAGCAGCTTAAGAGAACTCCAAGAGACCCAGTACTTC
clone_size: NA; d_call: NA; cdr3_length: 13; j_call: TRBJ2-2; v_call: TRBV18; cdr3_aa: CASSPREDGELFF; cdr3_nt: TGTGCCAGCTCACCGAGGGAAGACGGGGAGCTGTTTTTT
clone_size: NA; d_call: NA; cdr3_length: 11; j_call: TRBJ1-1; v_call: TRBV5-1; cdr3_aa: CASSLDREAFF; cdr3_nt: TGCGCCAGCAGCTTAGACAGGGAAGCTTTCTTT
clone_size: NA; d_call: NA; cdr3_length: 11; j_call: TRBJ1-2; v_call: TRBV30; cdr3_aa: CAWSPGLGYTF; cdr3_nt: TGTGCCTGGAGTCCGGGACTGGGCTACACCTTC
clone_size: once; d_call: NA; cdr3_length: 14; j_call: TRBJ1-2; v_call: TRBV6-1; cdr3_aa: CASSEKGANYGYTF; cdr3_nt: TGTGCCAGCAGTGAAAAGGGAGCAAACTATGGCTACACCTTC
clone_size: NA; d_call: NA; cdr3_length: 15; j_call: TRBJ2-2; v_call: TRBV9; cdr3_aa: CASSVGLGLAGELFF; cdr3_nt: TGTGCCAGCAGCGTAGGGCTAGGACTCGCCGGGGAGCTGTTTTTT